This T cell receptor (beta chain) was obtained from a study of CD4 T cells in relation to SARS-CoV-2 and coronaviruses. The wider study: TCR beta CDR3s were sequenced after roughly ten-day antigen culture of PBMCs.

Trimming stripped 0 bases from V and 3 bases from J, with 9 bases between. CDR1 and CDR2 (germline): LGHDT, YNNKEL (reference sequence). This CDR3 is built from 15 residues. The unexposed donors gave CD4+ T cells in about 2010-2019, prior to COVID-19. The cells were cultured for about ten days before CD4+ T cells were isolated. Notes on this clone: Its antigen remains unknown.

Sequencing used immunoSEQ multiplex PCR; TCRdb keeps in-frame clones, though not all of them. The sample gives approximately 25,000 clones, about 82% of which show up once; roughly a fifth is in the top ten. The chain carries TRBV3-1 (or the pseudogene TRBV3-2) and TRBJ1-5; D is possibly TRBD1 (5 bases). This clonotype was sampled from a human donor in good health. What was sequenced was CD4+ T cells from PBMCs, cultured in vitro. CDR3 nucleotide sequence: TGTGCCAGCAGCCAAGATCCAGGGTTCAATCAGCCCCAGCATTTT. Protein sequence: CASSQDPGFNQPQHF.